This T cell receptor beta chain was found in a study of naive CD8 T cells in extremely preterm neonates. Study results and caveats: Preterm CDR3s were shorter than older groups', with fewer N additions and less trimming.

Extremely preterm births at roughly 22-27 weeks of gestation supplied the samples. Comments on this clone: Antigen: not known.

Sequenced by immunoSEQ multiplex PCR; TCRdb stores in-frame clones only, minus some. The data show 4,500 to 6,500 clones, about 95% seen once. This CDR3 has 15 residues. CDR1 is MGHRA, CDR2 YSYEKL, per germline. V lost 0 bases, J lost 3 bases, and 3 bases stayed unmatched. The sequenced sample was naive CD8+ T cells from cord blood. This chain uses TRBV4-1 with TRBJ1-2, with TRBD1 identical over 8 bases. This TCR was recovered from a boy who was born preterm. This CDR3 reads CASSQDQGAYYGYTF. CDR3 DNA: TGCGCCAGCAGCCAAGATCAGGGGGCGTACTATGGCTACACCTTC.